These 3 T cell receptor beta chains were sequenced from one sample in a study of T cells in localized non-small cell lung cancer. Some clones are missing from TCRdb's copy, which holds only in-frame ones; the method was immunoSEQ multiplex PCR. This table holds 850 to 1,400 clones, roughly a sixth found once. The sequencing used lung tumor tissue, collected before any cancer treatment. All receptors come from a woman aged 40 to 75 with stage II lung adenocarcinoma.

The chain recombines TRBV30 with TRBJ1-5; unclear D gene. In germline, CDR1 is GTSNPN, CDR2 SVGIG (reference sequence). The V and J ends lost 2 bases and 1 base respectively, with 6 bases between them. The CDR3 totals 13 residues. The CDR3 region has the DNA TGTGCCTGGAGTCCGGACAGCAATCAGCCCCAGCATTTT. This codes for CAWSPDSNQPQHF.

This clone is medium-sized within its sample. J is TRBJ2-2 and V is TRBV9; D may be TRBD1 (6 bases). This CDR3 region has 15 residues. Trimming stripped 3 bases from V and 2 bases from J, with 11 bases between. Per the germline V gene, CDR1 is SGDLS and CDR2 is YYNGEE. The chain's CDR3 is CASSGWGPNTGELFF. CDR3 DNA sequence: TGTGCCAGCAGCGGTTGGGGGCCAAACACCGGGGAGCTGTTTTTT.

The rearrangement uses TRBV25-1 and TRBJ2-7; 9 bases agree with TRBD1. Germline V gives CDR1 MGHDK, CDR2 SYGVNS. The junction had 4 bases not matched to a gene; V was cut back by 6 bases and J by 4 bases. The CDR3 has 13 amino acids. The CDR3 DNA reads TGTGCCAGCAGAGAGACAGGGGGGTACGAGCAGTACTTC. Protein: CASRETGGYEQYF.